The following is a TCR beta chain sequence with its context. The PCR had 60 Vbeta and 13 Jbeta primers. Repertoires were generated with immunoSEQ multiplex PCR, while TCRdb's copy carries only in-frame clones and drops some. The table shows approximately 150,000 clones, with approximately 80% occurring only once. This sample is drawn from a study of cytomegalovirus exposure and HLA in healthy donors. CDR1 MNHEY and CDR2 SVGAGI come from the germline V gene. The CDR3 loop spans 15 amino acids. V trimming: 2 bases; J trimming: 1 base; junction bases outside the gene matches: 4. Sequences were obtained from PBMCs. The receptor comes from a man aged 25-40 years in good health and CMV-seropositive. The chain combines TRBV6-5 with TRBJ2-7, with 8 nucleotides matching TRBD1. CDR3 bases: TGTGCCAGCAGTTACCCTGGACAGGGTTCCTACGAGCAGTACTTC. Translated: CASSYPGQGSYEQYF.